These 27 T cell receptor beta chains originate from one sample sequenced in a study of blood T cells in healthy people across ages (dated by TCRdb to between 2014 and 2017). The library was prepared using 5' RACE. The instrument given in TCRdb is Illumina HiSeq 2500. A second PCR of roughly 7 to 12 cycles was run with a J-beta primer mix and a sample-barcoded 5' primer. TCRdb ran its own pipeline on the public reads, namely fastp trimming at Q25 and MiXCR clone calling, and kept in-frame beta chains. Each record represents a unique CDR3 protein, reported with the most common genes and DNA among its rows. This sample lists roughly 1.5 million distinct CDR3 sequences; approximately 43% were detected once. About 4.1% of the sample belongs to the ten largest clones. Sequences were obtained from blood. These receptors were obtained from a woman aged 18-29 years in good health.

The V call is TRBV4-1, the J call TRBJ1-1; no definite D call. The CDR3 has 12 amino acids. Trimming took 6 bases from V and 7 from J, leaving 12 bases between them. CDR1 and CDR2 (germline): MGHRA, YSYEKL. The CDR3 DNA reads TGCGCCAGCAGGGAAGTCGGAGGTGAAGCTTTCTTT. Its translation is CASREVGGEAFF.

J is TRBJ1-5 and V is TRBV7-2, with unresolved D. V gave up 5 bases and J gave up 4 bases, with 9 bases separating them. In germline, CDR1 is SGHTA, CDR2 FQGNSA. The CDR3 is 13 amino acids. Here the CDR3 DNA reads TGTGCCAGCAGCGTATGGCCAAATCAGCCCCAGCATTTT. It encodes CASSVWPNQPQHF. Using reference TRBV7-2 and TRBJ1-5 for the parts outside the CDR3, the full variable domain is GAGVSQSPSNKVTEKGKDVELRCDPISGHTALYWYRQSLGQGLEFLIYFQGNSAPDKSGLPSDRFSAERTGGSVSTLTIQRTQQEDSAVYLCASSVWPNQPQHFGDGTRLSIL.

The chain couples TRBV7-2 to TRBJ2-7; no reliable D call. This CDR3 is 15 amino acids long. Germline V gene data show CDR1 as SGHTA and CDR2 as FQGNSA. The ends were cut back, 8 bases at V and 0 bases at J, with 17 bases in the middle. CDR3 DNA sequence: TGTGCCAGCGGTCTTAGAGACCTCTCCTCCTACGAGCAGTACTTC. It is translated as CASGLRDLSSYEQYF.

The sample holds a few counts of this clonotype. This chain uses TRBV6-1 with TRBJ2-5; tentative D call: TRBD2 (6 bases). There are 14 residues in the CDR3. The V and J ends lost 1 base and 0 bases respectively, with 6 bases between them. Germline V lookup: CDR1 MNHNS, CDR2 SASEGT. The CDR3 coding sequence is TGTGCCAGCAGTGAAGGCGGGGACCAAGAGACCCAGTACTTC. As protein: CASSEGGDQETQYF.

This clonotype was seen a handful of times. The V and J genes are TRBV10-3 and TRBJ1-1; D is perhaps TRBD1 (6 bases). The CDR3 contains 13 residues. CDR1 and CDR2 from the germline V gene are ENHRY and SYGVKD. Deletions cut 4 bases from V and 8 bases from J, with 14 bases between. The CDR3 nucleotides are TGTGCCATCAGTGGAGTGGGGGCCCGCGAAGCTTTCTTT. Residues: CAISGVGAREAFF.

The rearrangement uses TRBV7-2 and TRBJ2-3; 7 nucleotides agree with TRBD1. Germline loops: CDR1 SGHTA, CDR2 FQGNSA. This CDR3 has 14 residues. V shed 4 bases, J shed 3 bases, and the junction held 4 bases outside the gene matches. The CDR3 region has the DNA TGTGCCAGCAGCTGGGACAGTAGTACAGATACGCAGTATTTT. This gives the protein CASSWDSSTDTQYF.

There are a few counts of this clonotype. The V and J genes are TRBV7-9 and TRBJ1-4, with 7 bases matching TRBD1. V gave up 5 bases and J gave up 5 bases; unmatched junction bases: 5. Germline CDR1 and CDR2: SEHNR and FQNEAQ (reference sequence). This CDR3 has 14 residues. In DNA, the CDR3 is TGTGCCAGCAGCCATACAGGGGTAAATGAAAAACTGTTTTTT. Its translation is CASSHTGVNEKLFF.

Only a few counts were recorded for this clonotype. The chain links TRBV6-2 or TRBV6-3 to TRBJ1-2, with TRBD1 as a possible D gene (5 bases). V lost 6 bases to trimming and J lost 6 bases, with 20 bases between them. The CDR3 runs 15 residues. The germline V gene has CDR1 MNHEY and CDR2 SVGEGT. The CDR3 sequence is CASRDPGTLVDGYTF. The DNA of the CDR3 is TGTGCCAGCAGGGATCCCGGGACCTTGGTGGATGGCTACACCTTC.

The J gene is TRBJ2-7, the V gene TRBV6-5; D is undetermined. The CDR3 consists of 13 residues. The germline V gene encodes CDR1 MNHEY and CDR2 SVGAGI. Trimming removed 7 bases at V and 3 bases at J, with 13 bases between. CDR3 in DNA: TGTGCCAGCAACCCGACGGTAGGCTACGAGCAGTACTTC. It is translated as CASNPTVGYEQYF.

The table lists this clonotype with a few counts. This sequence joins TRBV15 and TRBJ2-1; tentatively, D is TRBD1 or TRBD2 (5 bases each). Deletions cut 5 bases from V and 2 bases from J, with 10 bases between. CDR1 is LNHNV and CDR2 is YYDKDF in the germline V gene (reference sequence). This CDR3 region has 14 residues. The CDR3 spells CATSWDGAYNEQFF. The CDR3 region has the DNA TGTGCCACCAGCTGGGACGGAGCCTACAATGAGCAGTTCTTC.

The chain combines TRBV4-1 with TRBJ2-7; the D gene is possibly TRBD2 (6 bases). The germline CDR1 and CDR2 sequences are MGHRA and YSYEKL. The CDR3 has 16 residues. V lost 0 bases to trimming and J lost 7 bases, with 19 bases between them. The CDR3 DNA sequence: TGCGCCAGCAGCCAAGATCTCATTCGGGGGTACAATGAGCAGTACTTC. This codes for CASSQDLIRGYNEQYF.

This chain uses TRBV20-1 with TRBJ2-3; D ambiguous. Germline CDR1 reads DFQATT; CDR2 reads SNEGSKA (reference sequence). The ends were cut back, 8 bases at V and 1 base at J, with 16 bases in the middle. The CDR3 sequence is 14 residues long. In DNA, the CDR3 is TGCAGTCCCCGCCGGGCGGCTGGCACAGATACGCAGTATTTT. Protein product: CSPRRAAGTDTQYF.

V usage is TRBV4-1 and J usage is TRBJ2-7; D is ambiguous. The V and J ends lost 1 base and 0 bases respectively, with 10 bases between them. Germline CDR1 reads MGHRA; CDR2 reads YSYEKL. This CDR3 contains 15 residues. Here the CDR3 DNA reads TGCGCCAGCAGCCAAGGGGTGGACCACTCCTACGAGCAGTACTTC. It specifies CASSQGVDHSYEQYF.

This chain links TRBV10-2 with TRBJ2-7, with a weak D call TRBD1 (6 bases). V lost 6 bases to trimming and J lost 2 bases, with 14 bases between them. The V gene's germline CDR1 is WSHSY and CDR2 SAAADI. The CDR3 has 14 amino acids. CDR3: CASSIQGRAYEQYF. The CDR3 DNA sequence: TGCGCCAGCAGCATACAGGGTCGCGCCTACGAGCAGTACTTC.

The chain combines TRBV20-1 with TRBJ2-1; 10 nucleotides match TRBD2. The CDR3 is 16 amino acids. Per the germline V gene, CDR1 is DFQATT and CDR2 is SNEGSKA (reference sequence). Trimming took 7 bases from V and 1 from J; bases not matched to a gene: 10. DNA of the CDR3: TGCAGTGTATCGTCTAGCGGGAGTTGGTCCTACAATGAGCAGTTCTTC. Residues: CSVSSSGSWSYNEQFF.

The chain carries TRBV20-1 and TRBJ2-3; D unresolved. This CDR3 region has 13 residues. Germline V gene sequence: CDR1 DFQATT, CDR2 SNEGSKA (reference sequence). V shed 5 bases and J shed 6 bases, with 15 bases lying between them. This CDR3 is CSAPRTSSDTQYF. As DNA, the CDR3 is TGCAGTGCTCCCCGGACCAGTTCGGATACGCAGTATTTT.

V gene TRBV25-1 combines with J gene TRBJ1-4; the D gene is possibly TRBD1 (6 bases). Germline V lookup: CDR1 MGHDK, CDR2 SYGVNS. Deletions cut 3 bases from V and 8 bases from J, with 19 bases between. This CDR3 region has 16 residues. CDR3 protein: CASSEHGGAIKEKLFF. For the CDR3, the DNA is TGTGCCAGCAGTGAGCATGGGGGGGCCATTAAGGAAAAACTGTTTTTT.

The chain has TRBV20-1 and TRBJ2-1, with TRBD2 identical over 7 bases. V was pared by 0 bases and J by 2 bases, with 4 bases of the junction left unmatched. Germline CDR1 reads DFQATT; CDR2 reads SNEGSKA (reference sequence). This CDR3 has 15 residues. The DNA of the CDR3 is TGCAGTGCTAGAGATCTAGCGGACACCTACAATGAGCAGTTCTTC. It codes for CSARDLADTYNEQFF.

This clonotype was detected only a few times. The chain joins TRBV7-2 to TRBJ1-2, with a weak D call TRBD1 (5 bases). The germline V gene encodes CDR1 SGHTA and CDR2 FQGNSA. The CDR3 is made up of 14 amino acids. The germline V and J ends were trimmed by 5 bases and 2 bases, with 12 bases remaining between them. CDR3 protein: CASSPGRKNYGYTF. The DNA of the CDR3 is TGTGCCAGCAGCCCGGGACGGAAAAACTATGGCTACACCTTC.

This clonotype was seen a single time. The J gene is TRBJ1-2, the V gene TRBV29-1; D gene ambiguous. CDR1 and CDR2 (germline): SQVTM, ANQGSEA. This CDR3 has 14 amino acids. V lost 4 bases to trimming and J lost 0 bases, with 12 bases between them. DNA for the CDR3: TGCAGCGTTGGAGGACGGGCAGCTAACTATGGCTACACCTTC. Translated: CSVGGRAANYGYTF. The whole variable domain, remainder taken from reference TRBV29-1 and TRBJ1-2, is SAVISQKPSRDICQRGTSLTIQCQVDSQVTMMFWYRQQPGQSLTLIATANQGSEATYESGFVIDKFPISRPNLTFSTLTVSNMSPEDSSIYLCSVGGRAANYGYTFGSGTRLTVV.

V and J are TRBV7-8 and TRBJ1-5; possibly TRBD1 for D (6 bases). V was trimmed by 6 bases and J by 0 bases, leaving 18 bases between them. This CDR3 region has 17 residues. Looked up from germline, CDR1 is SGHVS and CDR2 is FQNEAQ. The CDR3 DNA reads TGTGCCAGCAGAAACGGACAGCTTCACGATAGCAATCAGCCCCAGCATTTT. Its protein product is CASRNGQLHDSNQPQHF.

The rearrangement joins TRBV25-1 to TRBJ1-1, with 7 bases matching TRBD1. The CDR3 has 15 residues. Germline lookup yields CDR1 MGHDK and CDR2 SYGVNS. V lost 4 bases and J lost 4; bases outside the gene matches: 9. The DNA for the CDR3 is TGTGCCAGCAGTGCAACCAGGGGGGGGGGCACTGAAGCTTTCTTT. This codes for CASSATRGGGTEAFF.

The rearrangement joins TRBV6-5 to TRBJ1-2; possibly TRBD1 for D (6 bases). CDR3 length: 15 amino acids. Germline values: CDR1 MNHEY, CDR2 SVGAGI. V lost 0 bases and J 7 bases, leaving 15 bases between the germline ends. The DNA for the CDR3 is TGTGCCAGCAGTTACTCGCCGGGGGGGCCCGGTGGCTACACCTTC. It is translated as CASSYSPGGPGGYTF.

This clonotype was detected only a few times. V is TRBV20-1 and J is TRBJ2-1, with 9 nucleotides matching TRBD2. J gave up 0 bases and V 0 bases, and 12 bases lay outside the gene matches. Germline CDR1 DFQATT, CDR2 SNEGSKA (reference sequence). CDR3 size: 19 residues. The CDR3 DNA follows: TGCAGTGCTAGAGATCAGAAGCGGGGGGCCAGAAGCTCCTACAATGAGCAGTTCTTC. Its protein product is CSARDQKRGARSSYNEQFF.

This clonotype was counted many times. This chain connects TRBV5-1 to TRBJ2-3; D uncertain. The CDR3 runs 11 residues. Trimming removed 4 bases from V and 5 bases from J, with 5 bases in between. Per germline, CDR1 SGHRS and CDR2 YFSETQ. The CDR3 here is CASSEKDTQYF. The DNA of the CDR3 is TGCGCCAGCAGCGAGAAAGATACGCAGTATTTT.

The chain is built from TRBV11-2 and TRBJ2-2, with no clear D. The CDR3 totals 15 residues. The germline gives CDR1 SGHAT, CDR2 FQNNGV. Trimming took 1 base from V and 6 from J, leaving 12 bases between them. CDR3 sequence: CASSLAGLVAGELFF. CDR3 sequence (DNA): TGTGCCAGCAGCTTAGCCGGGTTGGTGGCCGGGGAGCTGTTTTTT.

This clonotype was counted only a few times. CDR3 sequence reads: CASSLRSREQYF. For the CDR3, the DNA is TGTGCCAGCAGCTTAAGGTCCCGCGAGCAGTACTTC. The chain carries TRBV7-2 and TRBJ2-7, with D uncertain. CDR3 length equals 12 residues. Germline assignment: CDR1 SGHTA and CDR2 FQGNSA. V lost 2 bases and J lost 6, with 8 bases in between.